The clone carrying this TCR beta chain was counted once. The record originates from a study of blood T cell repertoires in COVID-19. The overall study: Samples of COVID-19 (acute and convalescent) were obtained from the United States, Italy and Spain. T cells, B-cell-depleted T cells, or PBMCs provided the cDNA or gDNA that served as material.

Germline values: CDR1 KGHSH, CDR2 LQKENI. V lost 0 bases and J lost 0, with 12 bases in between. The CDR3 covers 17 residues. In the original workflow: Nucleated cell number was recorded as an estimate derived from reference gene primer amplification. TCRdb's table, derived via immunoSEQ multiplex PCR, lists solely in-frame clones and lacks some. From that table come the V and J calls and clone size; the DNA was used to work out D and trimming. Among some 290,000 clones listed, roughly 80% were seen once. The chain joins TRBV18 to TRBJ2-4; D not certain. Input material: peripheral blood. The sequence derives from a man aged 55 to 70 who had recovered from COVID-19. CDR3 nucleotides: TGTGCCAGCTCACCACCGGGCCAGATGGGAGCCAAAAACATTCAGTACTTC. This gives the protein CASSPPGQMGAKNIQYF.